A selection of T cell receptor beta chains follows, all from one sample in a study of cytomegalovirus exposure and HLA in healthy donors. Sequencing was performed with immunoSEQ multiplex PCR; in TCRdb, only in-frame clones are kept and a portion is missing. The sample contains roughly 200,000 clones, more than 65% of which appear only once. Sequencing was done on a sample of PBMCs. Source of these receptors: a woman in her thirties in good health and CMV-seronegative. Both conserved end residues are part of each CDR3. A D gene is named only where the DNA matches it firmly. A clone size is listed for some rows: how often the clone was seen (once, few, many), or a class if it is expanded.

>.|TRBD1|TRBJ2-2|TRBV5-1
TGCGCCAGCAGCTTGCCTACAGGGGCTGTCGGGGAGCTGTTTTTT
CASSLPTGAVGELFF
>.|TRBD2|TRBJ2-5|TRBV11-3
TGTGCCAGCAGCAGGGGACTAGCGGGGACTCAAGAGACCCAGTACTTC
CASSRGLAGTQETQYF
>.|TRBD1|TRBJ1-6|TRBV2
TGTGCCAGCAGTCAGTCCTACAGGGGTAATTCACCCCTCCACTTT
CASSQSYRGNSPLHF
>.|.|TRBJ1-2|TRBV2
TGTGCCAGCAGTGTCGCTAACTATGGCTACACCTTC
CASSVANYGYTF
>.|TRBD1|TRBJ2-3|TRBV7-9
TGTGCCAGCAGCGGGGACAGTAGCACAGATACGCAGTATTTT
CASSGDSSTDTQYF
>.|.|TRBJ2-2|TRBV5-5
TGTGCCAGCAGCCCGTATAACGGGGAGCTGTTTTTT
CASSPYNGELFF
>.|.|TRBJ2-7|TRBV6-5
TGTGCCAGCAGTCCCCGGACTTCGAGAGGGGGCGAGCAGTACTTC
CASSPRTSRGGEQYF
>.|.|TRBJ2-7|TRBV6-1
TGTGCCAGCACCCCACTTGGACAGTACTACGAGCAGTACTTC
CASTPLGQYYEQYF
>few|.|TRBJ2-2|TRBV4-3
TGCGCCAGCAGCCAAGCTCCGGGTTCCGGGGAGCTGTTTTTT
CASSQAPGSGELFF
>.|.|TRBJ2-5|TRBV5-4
TGTGCCAGCAGCTTGGGACAGTCCCAAGAGACCCAGTACTTC
CASSLGQSQETQYF
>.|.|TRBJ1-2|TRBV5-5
TGTGCCAGCAGCACCTCGAGGGATGGCTACACCTTC
CASSTSRDGYTF
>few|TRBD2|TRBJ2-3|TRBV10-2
TGCGCCAGCAGTCAAGCGGGGGGGCGAGGAGATACGCAGTATTTT
CASSQAGGRGDTQYF
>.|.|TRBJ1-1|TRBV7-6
TGTGCCAGCAGCTTAGGGACAGCCAACACTGAAGCTTTCTTT
CASSLGTANTEAFF
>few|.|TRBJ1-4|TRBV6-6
TGTGCCAGCAGTCGAGTGGGGGGAAATGAAAAACTGTTTTTT
CASSRVGGNEKLFF
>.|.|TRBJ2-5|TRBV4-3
TGCGCCAGCAGCCAAGATATATCGTTCCTGCAGTACTTC
CASSQDISFLQYF
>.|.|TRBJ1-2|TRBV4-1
TGCGCCAGCAGCCAAGTAGGGTTTGGGAGGACCTTC
CASSQVGFGRTF
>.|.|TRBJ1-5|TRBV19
TGTGCCAGTAGTATAGATCCTGGCAACAGGTTCGGGCCCCAGCATTTT
CASSIDPGNRFGPQHF
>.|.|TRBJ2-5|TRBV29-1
TGCAGCGTCGCAACGGGAACGGTGAGGGAGACCCAGTACTTC
CSVATGTVRETQYF
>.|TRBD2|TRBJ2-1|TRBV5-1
TGCGCCAGCAGCCATTTAGAGCGGGAGCGATACGGCGGTGAGCAGTTCTTC
CASSHLERERYGGEQFF
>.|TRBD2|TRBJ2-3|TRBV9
TGTGCCAGCAGCGTAGGCCCTAGCGGGAGTTCGACAGATACGCAGTATTTT
CASSVGPSGSSTDTQYF
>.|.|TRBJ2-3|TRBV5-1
TGCGCCAGCAGCTCGGTACAGGGCGGCACAGATACGCAGTATTTT
CASSSVQGGTDTQYF
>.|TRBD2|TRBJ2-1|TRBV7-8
TGTGCCAGCAGCTTACCCCTAGCGGGGGGACCCCGGACTCAGCAGTTCTTC
CASSLPLAGGPRTQQFF
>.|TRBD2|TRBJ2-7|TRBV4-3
TGCGCCAGCAGCCAAGAATTAGGTAGCGGGAATCGTTACGAGCAGTACTTC
CASSQELGSGNRYEQYF